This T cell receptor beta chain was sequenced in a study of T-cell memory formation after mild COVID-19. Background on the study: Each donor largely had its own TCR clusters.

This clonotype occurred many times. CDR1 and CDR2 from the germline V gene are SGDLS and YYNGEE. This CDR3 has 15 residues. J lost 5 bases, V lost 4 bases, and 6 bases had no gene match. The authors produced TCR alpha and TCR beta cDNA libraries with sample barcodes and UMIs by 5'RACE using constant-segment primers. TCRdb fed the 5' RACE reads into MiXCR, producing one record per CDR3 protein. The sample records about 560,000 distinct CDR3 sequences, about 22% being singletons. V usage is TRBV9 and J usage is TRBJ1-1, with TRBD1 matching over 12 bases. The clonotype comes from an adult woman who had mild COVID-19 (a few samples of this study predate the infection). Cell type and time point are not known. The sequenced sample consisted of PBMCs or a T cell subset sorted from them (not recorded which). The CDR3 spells CASSPGTGGGTEAFF. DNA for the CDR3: TGTGCCAGCAGCCCTGGGACAGGGGGCGGGACTGAAGCTTTCTTT.